Included here is one TCR beta chain sequence, with context. The V end lost 4 bases, the J end lost 2 bases, and 14 bases lay between the germline ends. Looked up from germline, CDR1 is MDHEN and CDR2 is SYDVKM. This CDR3 contains 15 residues. This sample is part of a study of blood T cell repertoires in COVID-19. Profiled with immunoSEQ multiplex PCR; TCRdb holds only in-frame clones, not every one. This table has around 250,000 clones, around four fifths appearing once. The sample taken for sequencing was peripheral blood. The rearrangement uses TRBV28 and TRBJ2-5; TRBD2 might be the D (5 bases). This clonotype originated in a man older than 75 with acute or convalescent COVID-19. The CDR3 coding sequence is TGTGCCAGCAGTTGGGCCGCGGGCGCACAAGAGACCCAGTACTTC. It encodes CASSWAAGAQETQYF. The full variable domain, with the rest looked up from reference TRBV28 and TRBJ2-5, is DVKVTQSSRYLVKRTGEKVFLECVQDMDHENMFWYRQDPGLGLRLIYFSYDVKMKEKGDIPEGYSVSREKKERFSLILESASTNQTSMYLCASSWAAGAQETQYFGPGTRLLVL.